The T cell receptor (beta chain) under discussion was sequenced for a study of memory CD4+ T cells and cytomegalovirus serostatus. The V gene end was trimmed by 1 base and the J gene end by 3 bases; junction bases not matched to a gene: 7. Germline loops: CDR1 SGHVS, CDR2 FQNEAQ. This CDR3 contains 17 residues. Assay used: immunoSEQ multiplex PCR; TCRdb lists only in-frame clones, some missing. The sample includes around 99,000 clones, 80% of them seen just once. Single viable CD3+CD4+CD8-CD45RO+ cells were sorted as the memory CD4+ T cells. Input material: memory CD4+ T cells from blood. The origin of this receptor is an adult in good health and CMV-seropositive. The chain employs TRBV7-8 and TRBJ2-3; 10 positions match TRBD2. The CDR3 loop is CASSLGIEREGTDTQYF. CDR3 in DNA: TGTGCCAGCAGCTTAGGGATTGAGCGGGAGGGAACAGATACGCAGTATTTT.